A selection of T cell receptor beta chains follows, all from one sample in a study of identical twins. TCRdb fed the 5' RACE reads into MiXCR, producing one record per CDR3 protein. Of fewer than 650,000 distinct CDR3 sequences detected, roughly 7.2% appear once; the ten largest clones hold about 1.5%. The same sample was also used in a study of yellow fever vaccine responses in identical twins.

Specimen: PBMCs. The source is a woman younger than 35 in good health. Both conserved end residues are trimmed from each CDR3.

>TRBV7-9
ASSLFLTSQNYGYT
>TRBV5-1
ASSLGGGGKDTQY
>TRBV20-1
SANLAGGYNEQF
>TRBV5-1
ASSDPGQGTNEKLF
>TRBV11-2
ASSLVGKLF
>TRBV28
ASSAEGETQY
>TRBV5-1
ASSSDGQNTEAF
>TRBV6-1
ASSLRASANTGELF
>TRBV29-1
SVGGWGETQY
>TRBV12-3/TRBV12-4
ASRPRNNYEQY
>TRBV20-1
SARDGGGTQETQY
>TRBV10-2
ASRGQGDTGELF
>TRBV20-1
SARGLAGITYEQY
>TRBV5-1
ASSLETGERSYEQY
>TRBV9
ASSVASSGQETQY
>TRBV14
ASSQTDRSSYNEQF
>TRBV7-9
ASYGVSSYNEQF
>TRBV20-1
SATGTGVSLQY
>TRBV12-3/TRBV12-4
ASSLSSGRRYEQY
>TRBV14
ASSQDLAGLTDTQY
>TRBV6-5
ASSYSSASGNTIY
>TRBV29-1
SASALYNEQF
>TRBV12-3/TRBV12-4
ASRKTGTGVSNEQF
>TRBV5-1
ASRTGTGEETQY
>TRBV11-1
ASSLVVLAGGPEFSEQY
>TRBV7-6
ASSCGTGGYGYT
>TRBV25-1
ASSGWMSSGANVLT
>TRBV4-1
ASSPEVRGRPEAF
>TRBV20-1
SARDRDQETQY
>TRBV29-1
SLAGLEQGSYNEQF
>TRBV28
ASSLLTRPDSSYEQY
>TRBV18
ASSPVMQGADTQY
>TRBV20-1
SARDRRSTAGEWDTQY
>TRBV3-1
ASSQNIAGLNNEQF
>TRBV18
ASSPSGQGPEGDYGYT
>TRBV21-1
ASSSDNRDYGGEQY
>TRBV12-3/TRBV12-4
ASTKGLAGETQY
>TRBV5-1
ASSFIPTGPAF
>TRBV12-3/TRBV12-4
ASSLDRRYTQY
>TRBV7-2
ASSLVGGLKAKNIQY
>TRBV5-5
ASRESLGFGTPGEAF
>TRBV19
ASSIVGPQETQY
>TRBV5-1
ASSFMSGESGGYT
>TRBV4-1
ASSQVWNEQF
>TRBV20-1
SAPGLAGATDTQY
>TRBV6-5
ASSYSAGRGMNTEAF
>TRBV7-2
ASSLALGQLYEQY
>TRBV20-1
SANPSPDSEAF
>TRBV7-2
ASSPIEESSYNSPLH
>TRBV20-1
SARGGTSGIIDTQY
>TRBV20-1
SASGITYEQY
>TRBV3-1
ASSRDGIGELF
>TRBV5-1
ASTVGDNPEQY
>TRBV2
ASRFWESGVENEQF